This TCR beta chain was sequenced in a study of T cells in Graves' hyperthyroidism and ophthalmopathy. Between the trimmed V and J ends, which lost 0 bases and 7 bases, there was a span of 8 bases. Per germline, CDR1 SGDLS and CDR2 YYNGEE. The CDR3 runs to 12 residues. Exclusion criteria comprised uncontrolled infection, other autoimmune disease, pregnancy or lactation. RNA transcripts provided the source from which TCR beta CDR3 regions were amplified. During a first-round RT-PCR of the TCR CDR3, the HTBI primer set was used. MiXCR, applied by TCRdb to the multiplex PCR reads, yields one record per CDR3 protein. The table records about 95,000 distinct CDR3 sequences, around 37% of them present only once.

The V gene is TRBV9, the J gene TRBJ2-7; D is undetermined. The sample comprised peripheral blood or thyroid tissue (not recorded which). The TCR originated in a young woman with Graves' hyperthyroidism. CDR3 sequence reads: CASSVDGAEQYF. The CDR3 nucleotides read TGTGCCAGCAGCGTAGACGGAGCAGAGCAGTACTTC.